This TCR beta chain is drawn from a study of CD8+CD57+ T cells in acquired aplastic anemia. For the study at large: Each DNA sample taken from sorted CD4+ and CD8+ cells came to around 2.9 ug on average. On average, healthy donors gave 10 million to 14 million reads for CD4+ cells.

Germline CDR1 SEHNR, CDR2 FQNEAQ (reference sequence). The junction had 9 bases not matched to a gene; V was cut back by 8 bases and J by 7 bases. The CDR3 contains 14 residues. Genomic DNA constituted the template upon which TCR beta VDJ and CDR3 profiling was performed. From the reads, TCRdb called clonotypes with MiXCR, one entry per CDR3 protein. The sample shows hundreds of thousands of distinct CDR3 sequences, under 80% of them seen only once. The chain joins TRBV7-9 to TRBJ1-5; 9 nucleotides line up with TRBD1. The receptor was derived from a human donor in good health, serving as a control. Sequenced input: sorted CD4+, CD8+, or CD8+CD57+ T cells (not recorded which) from PBMCs. CDR3 region: CASQTGTGYQPQHF. CDR3 bases: TGTGCCAGCCAAACCGGGACAGGGTACCAGCCCCAGCATTTT.